The 27 T cell receptor beta chains presented below share a single source sample, sequenced in a study of blood T cell repertoires in COVID-19. Assay: immunoSEQ multiplex PCR; the TCRdb copy retains only in-frame clones and omits some. The table records over 80,000 clones, nearly 90% of them present only once. The source material was peripheral blood. The receptors come from a man in his 70s with acute or convalescent COVID-19.

The CDR3 loop is CASSLLQGNQPQHF. The CDR3 nucleotides are TGTGCCAGCAGCTTACTACAGGGAAATCAGCCCCAGCATTTT. The chain links TRBV7-2 to TRBJ1-5; perhaps TRBD1 as D (6 bases). This CDR3 is 14 amino acids long. Germline CDR1 and CDR2: SGHTA and FQGNSA. Trimming removed 2 bases from V and 4 bases from J, with 9 bases in between. The full variable domain, completed using reference TRBV7-2 and TRBJ1-5, is GAGVSQSPSNKVTEKGKDVELRCDPISGHTALYWYRQSLGQGLEFLIYFQGNSAPDKSGLPSDRFSAERTGGSVSTLTIQRTQQEDSAVYLCASSLLQGNQPQHFGDGTRLSIL.

V and J are TRBV7-9 and TRBJ2-3; D possibly corresponds to TRBD2 (5 bases). CDR3 size: 14 residues. The germline V gene has CDR1 SEHNR and CDR2 FQNEAQ (reference sequence). The V end lost 3 bases, the J end lost 7 bases, and 14 bases lay between the germline ends. The CDR3 here is CASSFSERGNTQYF. The CDR3 region has the DNA TGTGCCAGCAGCTTCAGTGAACGGGGAAATACGCAGTATTTT.

This sequence joins TRBV29-1 and TRBJ2-7; 13 bases line up with TRBD2. V trimming: 3 bases; J trimming: 2 bases; junction bases outside the gene matches: 7. Germline assignment: CDR1 SQVTM and CDR2 ANQGSEA. The length of the CDR3 is 16 residues. CDR3 in amino acids: CSVEGLAGYSAYEQYF. In nucleotides, the CDR3 is TGCAGCGTTGAGGGACTAGCGGGATATTCTGCCTACGAGCAGTACTTC.

The chain carries TRBV5-1 and TRBJ2-1; 10 bases fit TRBD2. This CDR3 has 18 amino acids. Trimming took 1 base from V and 7 from J; bases not matched to a gene: 14. Per the germline V gene, CDR1 is SGHRS and CDR2 is YFSETQ. The CDR3 region has the DNA TGCGCCAGCAGCTTGTATCTCCTGGCTAGCGGGAGTCGGAATGAGCAGTTCTTC. This translates into CASSLYLLASGSRNEQFF.

This chain joins TRBV28 and TRBJ2-7, with D possibly matching TRBD2 (6 bases). The CDR3 runs to 14 residues. V lost 5 bases and J lost 0, with 11 bases in between. Germline CDR1 is MDHEN and CDR2 is SYDVKM. CDR3: CASSRGGPSYEQYF. The CDR3 DNA reads TGTGCCAGCAGTCGCGGAGGGCCCTCCTACGAGCAGTACTTC.

The chain recombines TRBV19 with TRBJ2-1; TRBD2 agrees at 8 bases. The V and J ends lost 5 bases and 7 bases, in that order; junction bases with no gene match: 16. The CDR3 has 17 amino acids. Germline V gene lookup returns CDR1 LNHDA and CDR2 SQIVND (reference sequence). The DNA of the CDR3 is TGTGCCAGTAGTCCCCCGGAAGTGTTAGCGGGATATAATGAGCAGTTCTTC. The encoded protein is CASSPPEVLAGYNEQFF. Supplemented by reference TRBV19 and TRBJ2-1, the full variable domain reads DGGITQSPKYLFRKEGQNVTLSCEQNLNHDAMYWYRQDPGQGLRLIYYSQIVNDFQKGDIAEGYSVSREKKESFPLTVTSAQKNPTAFYLCASSPPEVLAGYNEQFFGPGTRLTVL.

The chain links TRBV18 to TRBJ2-1; 8 bases map to TRBD2. This CDR3 comprises 18 residues. V lost 3 bases, J lost 2 bases, and 12 bases stayed unmatched. Germline V gene lookup returns CDR1 KGHSH and CDR2 LQKENI. The CDR3 coding sequence is TGTGCCAGCTCACCGGGACAAATAGCGGGGAAGGCCTACAATGAGCAGTTCTTC. This codes for CASSPGQIAGKAYNEQFF.

J is TRBJ2-7 and V is TRBV27, with D uncertain. V lost 1 base and J 4 bases, leaving 8 bases between the germline ends. Per germline, CDR1 MNHEY and CDR2 SMNVEV (reference sequence). The CDR3 spans 13 residues. CDR3 residues: CASSLYRTYEQYF. CDR3 sequence (DNA): TGTGCCAGCAGTTTATACAGAACTTACGAGCAGTACTTC.

V gene TRBV30 combines with J gene TRBJ2-2, with 15 bases that match TRBD2. Losses at the gene ends were 3 bases for V and 2 bases for J; bases not matched to a gene: 7. This CDR3 comprises 18 residues. CDR1 and CDR2 (germline): GTSNPN, SVGIG (reference sequence). The CDR3 sequence is CAWSLGLAGGRNTGELFF. The DNA of the CDR3 is TGTGCCTGGAGCCTTGGACTAGCGGGGGGGAGAAACACCGGGGAGCTGTTTTTT.

The genes are TRBV28 and TRBJ2-2; TRBD1 matches 7 bases. Germline V gives CDR1 MDHEN, CDR2 SYDVKM. Losses at the gene ends were 2 bases for V and 3 bases for J; bases not matched to a gene: 6. The CDR3 has 16 amino acids. This CDR3 reads CASSLPDRVYTGELFF. DNA for the CDR3: TGTGCCAGCAGTTTACCCGACAGGGTTTACACCGGGGAGCTGTTTTTT.

V is TRBV25-1 and J is TRBJ2-1; TRBD2 matches at 8 bases. The CDR3 length is 16 residues. The V gene end was trimmed by 4 bases and the J gene end by 4 bases; junction bases not matched to a gene: 9. CDR1 and CDR2 (germline): MGHDK, SYGVNS. CDR3 in DNA: TGTGCCAGCAGTGGCCTGCGGGGGGACACTTACAATGAGCAGTTCTTC. Protein product: CASSGLRGDTYNEQFF.

The genes are TRBV2 and TRBJ2-7; 7 bases are a match to TRBD1. The germline gives CDR1 SNHLY, CDR2 FYNNEI. There are 14 residues in the CDR3. The trim removed 4 bases at V and 3 bases at J, leaving 6 bases unmatched. This CDR3 reads CASSVQGSYYEQYF. CDR3 bases: TGTGCCAGCAGTGTACAGGGGTCGTACTACGAGCAGTACTTC.

V is TRBV6-5 and J is TRBJ2-2; the D is unclear. The CDR3 sequence is 15 residues long. Trimming cost V 0 bases and J 6 bases, with 11 bases left between them. Germline V gives CDR1 MNHEY, CDR2 SVGAGI. CDR3 DNA: TGTGCCAGCAGTTACTCGCACAGTGGATCCGGGGAGCTGTTTTTT. It is translated as CASSYSHSGSGELFF.

The table lists this clone with a few counts. The genes are TRBV12-3 or TRBV12-4 and TRBJ1-1; D ambiguous. This CDR3 is built from 13 residues. The V end lost 7 bases, the J end lost 7 bases, and 16 bases lay between the germline ends. DNA of the CDR3: TGTGCCAGCACCCTCTCCCCCGTTCTTGAAGCTTTCTTT. Amino acid sequence: CASTLSPVLEAFF.

This clone occurred once. The chain employs TRBV9 and TRBJ1-2, with D possibly matching TRBD1 (6 bases). The V gene's germline CDR1 is SGDLS and CDR2 YYNGEE. The V end was cut by 0 bases, the J end by 4 bases, with 13 bases between. This CDR3 spans 15 amino acids. CDR3 in DNA: TGTGCCAGCAGCGTAGGACCGGGACAAAGCTATGGCTACACCTTC. The encoded protein is CASSVGPGQSYGYTF.

The chain couples TRBV5-4 to TRBJ2-3; TRBD2 matches 10 bases. V dropped 4 bases and J dropped 4; count of bases not matched to a gene: 3. CDR3 size: 14 residues. Per the germline V gene, CDR1 is SGHNT and CDR2 is YYREEE (reference sequence). The CDR3 region has the DNA TGTGCCAGCAGCGCCGGACTAGCGGCAGATACGCAGTATTTT. It codes for CASSAGLAADTQYF.

This chain connects TRBV18 to TRBJ1-1; 7 bases fit TRBD1. V shed 3 bases, J shed 8 bases, and the junction held 6 bases outside the gene matches. CDR1 is KGHSH and CDR2 is LQKENI in the germline V gene. The CDR3 totals 13 residues. The CDR3 DNA sequence: TGTGCCAGCTCACCCAACCGGGACAGAGAAGCTTTCTTT. As protein: CASSPNRDREAFF.

This chain joins TRBV2 and TRBJ1-1, with D possibly TRBD1 on 5 matching bases. V was cut by 3 bases and J by 5 bases, with 13 bases left in between. The CDR3 loop spans 14 amino acids. CDR1 and CDR2 (germline): SNHLY, FYNNEI. The CDR3 protein is CASSESPGKTEAFF. The DNA for the CDR3 is TGTGCCAGCAGTGAGTCGCCAGGGAAAACTGAAGCTTTCTTT.

J is TRBJ1-2 and V is TRBV5-5; D unresolved. The length of the CDR3 is 13 residues. V was cut by 4 bases and J by 5 bases, with 12 bases left in between. Germline V gene sequence: CDR1 SGHKS, CDR2 YYEKEE (reference sequence). CDR3 sequence (DNA): TGTGCCAGCAGCCCCTTAGTTCGGTATGGCTACACCTTC. Translated, it gives CASSPLVRYGYTF.

The chain carries TRBV24-1 and TRBJ1-2, with a weak D call TRBD1 (5 bases). The germline V and J ends were trimmed by 1 base and 12 bases, with 17 bases remaining between them. Germline V lookup: CDR1 KGHDR, CDR2 SFDVKD. The CDR3 totals 14 residues. CDR3 amino acids: CATSDLGRSQGDTF. CDR3 bases: TGTGCCACCAGTGATTTAGGCAGATCTCAAGGGGACACCTTC.

CDR3 nucleotide sequence: TGTGCCAGCAGCCACGGGACAGGGAGAACTGAAGCTTTCTTT. This codes for CASSHGTGRTEAFF. The rearrangement links TRBV14 to TRBJ1-1; TRBD1 matches 9 bases. J lost 5 bases, V lost 3 bases, and 4 bases had no gene match. Looked up from germline, CDR1 is SGHDN and CDR2 is FVKESK. CDR3 length: 14 residues.

This clone was seen once. This rearrangement joins TRBV14 to TRBJ1-1; no clear D. Germline CDR1 and CDR2: SGHDN and FVKESK. The CDR3 extends over 14 amino acids. V was cut by 0 bases and J by 1 base, with 6 bases left in between. The CDR3 region has the DNA TGTGCCAGCAGCCAAGAGACGGGGAACACTGAAGCTTTCTTT. Amino acids: CASSQETGNTEAFF.

This sequence joins TRBV3-1 (or the pseudogene TRBV3-2) and TRBJ1-2; D call uncertain. This CDR3 spans 14 amino acids. The germline V gene has CDR1 LGHDT and CDR2 YNNKEL (reference sequence). Between the trimmed V and J ends, which lost 4 bases and 2 bases, there was a span of 11 bases. In DNA form, the CDR3 reads TGTGCCAGCAGCCTGCACGGGGAAAACTATGGCTACACCTTC. Encoded protein: CASSLHGENYGYTF.

The V and J genes are TRBV5-1 and TRBJ2-5; 7 bases line up with TRBD1. Germline V gives CDR1 SGHRS, CDR2 YFSETQ. V was clipped by 1 base and J by 1 base; unmatched bases: 4. This CDR3 is built from 15 residues. The CDR3 DNA reads TGCGCCAGCAGCTTGACGGGACAGCCCCAAGAGACCCAGTACTTC. The encoded protein is CASSLTGQPQETQYF.

A few counts support this clone. The gene calls are TRBV4-3 and TRBJ2-7; 9 bases map to TRBD1. Germline CDR1 LGHNA, CDR2 YSLEER. The V and J ends lost 1 base and 5 bases, in that order; junction bases with no gene match: 9. This CDR3 has 16 residues. The CDR3 DNA sequence: TGCGCCAGCAGCCAAGTATTGGGACAGGGAGGGCACGAGCAGTACTTC. Amino acids: CASSQVLGQGGHEQYF.

V is TRBV19 and J is TRBJ1-5; no reliable D call. Trimming shortened V by 5 bases and J by 13 bases, and 15 bases separated the two germline ends. Germline V CDR1 and CDR2: LNHDA, SQIVND (reference sequence). The CDR3 has 12 residues. The CDR3 region is CASSSLDGGQHF. Written as DNA, the CDR3 is TGTGCCAGTAGTTCCCTCGATGGCGGACAGCATTTT.

With regard to this clone: Its ends do not fully match the called genes, so a read error is possible. The chain is built from TRBV18 and TRBJ1-6; no reliable D call. Per the germline V gene, CDR1 is KGHSH and CDR2 is LQKENI. The CDR3 runs to 15 residues. The CDR3 spells CASSISRAYNSPLHF. CDR3 nucleotide sequence: TGTGCCAGCTCAATCTCGAGGGCCTACAATTCACCCCTCCACTTT.